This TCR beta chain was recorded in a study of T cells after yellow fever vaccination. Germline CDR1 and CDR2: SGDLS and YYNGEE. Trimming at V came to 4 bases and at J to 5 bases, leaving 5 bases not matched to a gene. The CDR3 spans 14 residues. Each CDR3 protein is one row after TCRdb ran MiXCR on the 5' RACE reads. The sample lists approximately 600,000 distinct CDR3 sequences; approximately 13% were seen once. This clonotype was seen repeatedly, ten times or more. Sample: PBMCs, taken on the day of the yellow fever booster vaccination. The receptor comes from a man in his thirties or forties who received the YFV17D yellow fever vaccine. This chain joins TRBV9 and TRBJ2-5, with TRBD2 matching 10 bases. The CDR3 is CASSPRLAGETQYF. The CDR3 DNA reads TGTGCCAGCAGCCCCCGACTAGCGGGTGAGACCCAGTACTTC.